The sequence of this T cell receptor (beta chain) was determined in a study of PD-L1 blockade in urothelial cancer. Study at large: Bladder-origin urothelial cancer in males described most of the roughly 30 patients. Researchers found blood samples held a median of around 140,000 T cells.

Clones were read by immunoSEQ multiplex PCR, and TCRdb kept only the in-frame ones, dropping some. This sample has around 30,000 clones; around 85% occur once, and the top ten carry approximately 2.2%. The V end lost 5 bases, the J end lost 5 bases, and 13 bases lay between the germline ends. There are 13 residues in the CDR3. Germline CDR1 SGHAT, CDR2 FQDESV (reference sequence). The input for sequencing was PBMCs, taken around atezolizumab (anti-PD-L1) treatment. This clonotype originated in a man aged 50 to 59 with urothelial cancer. The chain recombines TRBV11-1 with TRBJ2-7; D is perhaps TRBD1 (6 bases). CDR3 amino acids: CASSADRTHEQYF. The CDR3 bases are TGTGCCAGCAGCGCCGACAGGACCCACGAGCAGTACTTC.